This entry features one T cell receptor beta chain sequence. Its antigen is not known. The CDR3 totals 15 residues. Germline V lookup: CDR1 MDHEN, CDR2 SYDVKM. The record originates from a study of shared clonotypes between healthy human individuals. Genomic DNA (from each subset) was split evenly across several immunoSEQ plates. The protocol was immunoSEQ multiplex PCR, while the TCRdb copy is restricted to in-frame clones and leaves out a portion. The sample yields hundreds of thousands of clones, 95% to 96% seen once. Naive CD8 cells lacked CD45RO and underwent positive selection for CCR7, leaving out terminally differentiated effector memory CD45RA+ cells. General study points: Some naive CD4 clonotypes, 4% to 6%, turned up in common across a handful of donors. Since donors were few, the genetic and exposure-history diversity represented was limited.

V usage is TRBV28 and J usage is TRBJ2-5; TRBD1 is a possible D gene (5 bases). The J call may be wrong; the DNA end is better matched by TRBJ2-7. The TCR was taken from a woman in her 30s in good health. The sequenced sample was naive CD8+ T cells sorted from blood. The CDR3, as DNA: TGTGCCAGCAGCAGGGCCCGCACGCTGGGATACGAGCAGTACTTC. This codes for CASSRARTLGYEQYF.